This T cell receptor beta chain appears in the sequencing data of a study of CD8 T cell repertoires and HIV-1 epitope variants. About the research overall: IL-2, IL-7 and IL-15 were added on days 3 and 7 of approximately 10-day cultures. Study findings and constraints: The TAALDMSHF plasma variant had no responses, unlike KF9 (roughly 5 clonotypes) and HW9 (one).

In this sample, this clone turned up a few times. What it recognizes is unknown. From germline, CDR1 is MNHEY and CDR2 SVGAGI. The V end lost 2 bases, the J end lost 6 bases, and 17 bases lay between the germline ends. The CDR3 has 15 residues. The protocol was immunoSEQ multiplex PCR, while the TCRdb copy is restricted to in-frame clones and leaves out a portion. The sample includes several thousand clones, roughly 60% of them seen just once. Sequenced sample: cultured CD8+ T cells derived from PBMCs. The TCR originated in a male donor with HIV. The V and J genes are TRBV6-5 and TRBJ2-7, with D possibly TRBD1 on 6 matching bases. CDR3 loop: CASSYTQQGSSEQYF. The CDR3, as DNA: TGTGCCAGCAGTTACACGCAACAGGGAAGTAGCGAGCAGTACTTC.